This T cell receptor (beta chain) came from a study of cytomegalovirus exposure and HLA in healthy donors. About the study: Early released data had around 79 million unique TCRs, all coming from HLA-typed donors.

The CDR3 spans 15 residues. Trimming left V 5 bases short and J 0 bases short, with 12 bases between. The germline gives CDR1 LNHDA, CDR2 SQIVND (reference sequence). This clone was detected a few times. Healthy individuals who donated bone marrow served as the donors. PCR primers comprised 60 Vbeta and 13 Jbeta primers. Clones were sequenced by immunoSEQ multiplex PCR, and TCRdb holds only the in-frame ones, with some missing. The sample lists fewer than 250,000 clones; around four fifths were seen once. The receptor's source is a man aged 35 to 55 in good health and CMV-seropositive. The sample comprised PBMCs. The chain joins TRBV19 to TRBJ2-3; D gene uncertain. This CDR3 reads CASSGLTSSTDTQYF. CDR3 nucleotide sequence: TGTGCCAGTAGTGGGCTTACCTCTAGCACAGATACGCAGTATTTT.